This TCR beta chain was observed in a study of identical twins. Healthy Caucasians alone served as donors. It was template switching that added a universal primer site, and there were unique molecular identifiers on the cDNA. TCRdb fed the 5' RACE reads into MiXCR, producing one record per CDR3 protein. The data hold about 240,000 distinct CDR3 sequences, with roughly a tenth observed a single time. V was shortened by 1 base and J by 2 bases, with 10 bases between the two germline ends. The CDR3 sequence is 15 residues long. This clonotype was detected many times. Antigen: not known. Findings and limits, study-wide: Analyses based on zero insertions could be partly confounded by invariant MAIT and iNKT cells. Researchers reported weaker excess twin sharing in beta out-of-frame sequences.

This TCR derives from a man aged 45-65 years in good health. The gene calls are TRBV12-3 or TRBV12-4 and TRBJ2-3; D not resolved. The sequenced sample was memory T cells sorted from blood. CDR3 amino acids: CASSLDSRHTDTQYF. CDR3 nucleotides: TGTGCCAGCAGTTTAGACTCGCGGCACACAGATACGCAGTATTTT.